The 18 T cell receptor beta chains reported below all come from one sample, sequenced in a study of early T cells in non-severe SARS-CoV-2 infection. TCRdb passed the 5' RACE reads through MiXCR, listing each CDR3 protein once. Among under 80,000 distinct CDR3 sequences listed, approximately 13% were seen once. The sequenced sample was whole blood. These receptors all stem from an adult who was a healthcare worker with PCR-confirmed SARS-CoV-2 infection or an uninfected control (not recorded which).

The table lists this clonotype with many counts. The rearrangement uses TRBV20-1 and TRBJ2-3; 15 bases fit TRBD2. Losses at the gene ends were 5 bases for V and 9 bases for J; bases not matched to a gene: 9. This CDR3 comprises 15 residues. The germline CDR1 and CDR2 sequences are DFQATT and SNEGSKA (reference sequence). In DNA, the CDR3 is TGCAGTGCTCGTGGGACTAGCGGGGGGCCGGGCACGCAGTATTTT. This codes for CSARGTSGGPGTQYF.

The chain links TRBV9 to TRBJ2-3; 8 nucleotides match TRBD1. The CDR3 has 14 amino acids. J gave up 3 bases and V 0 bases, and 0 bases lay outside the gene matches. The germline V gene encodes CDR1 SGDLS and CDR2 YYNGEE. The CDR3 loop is CASSVGTGTDTQYF. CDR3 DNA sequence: TGTGCCAGCAGCGTAGGGACAGGGACAGATACGCAGTATTTT.

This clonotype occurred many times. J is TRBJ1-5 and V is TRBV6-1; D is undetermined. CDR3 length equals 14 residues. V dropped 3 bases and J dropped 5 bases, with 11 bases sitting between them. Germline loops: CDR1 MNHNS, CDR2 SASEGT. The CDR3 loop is CASSETWVDQPQHF. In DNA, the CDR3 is TGTGCCAGCAGTGAGACCTGGGTGGATCAGCCCCAGCATTTT.

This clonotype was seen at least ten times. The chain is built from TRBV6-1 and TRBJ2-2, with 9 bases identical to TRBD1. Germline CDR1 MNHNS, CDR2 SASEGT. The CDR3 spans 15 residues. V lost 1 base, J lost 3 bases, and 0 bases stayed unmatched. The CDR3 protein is CASSEGTGDTGELFF. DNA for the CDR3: TGTGCCAGCAGTGAAGGGACAGGGGACACCGGGGAGCTGTTTTTT.

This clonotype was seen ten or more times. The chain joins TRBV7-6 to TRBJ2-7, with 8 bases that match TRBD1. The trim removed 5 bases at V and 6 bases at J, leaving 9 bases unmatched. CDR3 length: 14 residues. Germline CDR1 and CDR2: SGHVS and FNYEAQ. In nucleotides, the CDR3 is TGTGCCAGCAGCCCTACAGGGGGTCGGCTCGAGCAGTACTTC. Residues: CASSPTGGRLEQYF.

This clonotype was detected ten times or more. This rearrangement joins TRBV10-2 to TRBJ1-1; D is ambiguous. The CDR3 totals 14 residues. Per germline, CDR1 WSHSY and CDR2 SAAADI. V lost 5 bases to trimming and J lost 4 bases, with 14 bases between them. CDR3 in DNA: TGCGCCAGCAGTCCTGGCCAACTTGGCACTGAAGCTTTCTTT. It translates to CASSPGQLGTEAFF.

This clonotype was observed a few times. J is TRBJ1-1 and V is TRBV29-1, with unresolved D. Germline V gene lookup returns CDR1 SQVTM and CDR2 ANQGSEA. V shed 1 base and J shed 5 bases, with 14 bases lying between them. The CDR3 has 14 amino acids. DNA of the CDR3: TGCAGCGTTGAAGCGGAAGGATCCGGGACTGAAGCTTTCTTT. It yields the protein CSVEAEGSGTEAFF.

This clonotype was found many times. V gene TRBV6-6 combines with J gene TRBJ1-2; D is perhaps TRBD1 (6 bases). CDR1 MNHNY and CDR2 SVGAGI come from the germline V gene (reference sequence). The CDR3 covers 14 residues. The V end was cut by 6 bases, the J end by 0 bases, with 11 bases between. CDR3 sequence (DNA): TGTGCCAGCAGGCCTACAGGGCCTAACTATGGCTACACCTTC. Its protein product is CASRPTGPNYGYTF.

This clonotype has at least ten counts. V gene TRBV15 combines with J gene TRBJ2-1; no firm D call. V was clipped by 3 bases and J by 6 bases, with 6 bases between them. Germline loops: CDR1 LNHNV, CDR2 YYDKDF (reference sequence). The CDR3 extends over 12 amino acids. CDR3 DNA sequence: TGTGCCACCAGCAGGAAAGGCAATGAGCAGTTCTTC. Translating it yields CATSRKGNEQFF.

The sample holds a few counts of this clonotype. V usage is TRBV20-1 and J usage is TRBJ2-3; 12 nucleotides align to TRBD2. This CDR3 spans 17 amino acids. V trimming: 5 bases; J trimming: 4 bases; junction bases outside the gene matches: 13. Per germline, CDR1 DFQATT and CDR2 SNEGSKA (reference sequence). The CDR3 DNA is TGCAGTGCTTCGGACTCTGCTAGCGGGGGGGCGGCAGATACGCAGTATTTT. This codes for CSASDSASGGAADTQYF.

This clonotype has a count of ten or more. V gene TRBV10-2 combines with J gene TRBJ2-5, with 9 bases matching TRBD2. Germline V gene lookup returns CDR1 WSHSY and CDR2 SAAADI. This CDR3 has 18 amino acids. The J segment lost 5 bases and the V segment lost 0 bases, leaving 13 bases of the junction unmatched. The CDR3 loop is CASSESGRLAGPRETQYF. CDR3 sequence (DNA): TGCGCCAGCAGTGAGTCCGGACGGCTAGCGGGGCCACGGGAGACCCAGTACTTC.

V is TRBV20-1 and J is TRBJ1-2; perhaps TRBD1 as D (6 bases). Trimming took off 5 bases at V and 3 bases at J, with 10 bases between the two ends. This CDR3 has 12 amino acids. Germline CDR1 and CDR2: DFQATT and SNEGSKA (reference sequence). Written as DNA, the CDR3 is TGCAGTGCTTACAGGGCGGACTATGGCTACACCTTC. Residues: CSAYRADYGYTF.

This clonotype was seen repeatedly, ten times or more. Written as DNA, the CDR3 is TGTGCCAGCAGCCCAGAACAGGGTGGCACTGAAGCTTTCTTT. This encodes CASSPEQGGTEAFF. This rearrangement joins TRBV7-9 to TRBJ1-1; the D gene is possibly TRBD1 (6 bases). From germline, CDR1 is SEHNR and CDR2 FQNEAQ (reference sequence). Trimming took off 5 bases at V and 4 bases at J, with 14 bases between the two ends. The CDR3 has 14 amino acids.

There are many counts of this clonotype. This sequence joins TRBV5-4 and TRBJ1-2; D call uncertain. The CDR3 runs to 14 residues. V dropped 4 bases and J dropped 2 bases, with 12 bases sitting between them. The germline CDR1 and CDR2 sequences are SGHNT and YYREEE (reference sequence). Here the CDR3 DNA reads TGTGCCAGCAGCCTAGGACTGACGAACTATGGCTACACCTTC. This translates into CASSLGLTNYGYTF.

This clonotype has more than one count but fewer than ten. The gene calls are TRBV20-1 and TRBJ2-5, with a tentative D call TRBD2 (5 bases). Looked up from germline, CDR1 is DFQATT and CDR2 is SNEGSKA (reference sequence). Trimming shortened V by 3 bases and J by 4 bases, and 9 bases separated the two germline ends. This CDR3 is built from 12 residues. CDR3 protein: CSARSSGETQYF. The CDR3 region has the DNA TGCAGTGCTAGGTCCAGCGGAGAGACCCAGTACTTC.

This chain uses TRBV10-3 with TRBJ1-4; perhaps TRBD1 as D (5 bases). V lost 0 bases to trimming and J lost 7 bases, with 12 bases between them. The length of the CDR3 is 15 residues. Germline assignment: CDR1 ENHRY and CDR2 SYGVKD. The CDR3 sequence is CAISESGGTGEKLFF. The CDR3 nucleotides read TGTGCCATCAGTGAGTCCGGGGGGACCGGTGAAAAACTGTTTTTT.

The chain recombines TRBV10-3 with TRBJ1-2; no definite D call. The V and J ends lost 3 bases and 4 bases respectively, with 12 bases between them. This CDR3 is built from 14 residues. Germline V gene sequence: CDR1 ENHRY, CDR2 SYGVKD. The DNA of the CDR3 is TGTGCCATCAGTGAAAGGGAGGAGGGCTATGGCTACACCTTC. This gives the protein CAISEREEGYGYTF.

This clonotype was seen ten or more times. The DNA for the CDR3 is TGCGCCAGCAGCCAAACTAGCTCCTACAATGAGCAGTTCTTC. This translates into CASSQTSSYNEQFF. The chain has TRBV5-1 and TRBJ2-1; possible D gene TRBD2, 5 bases. The CDR3 is made up of 14 amino acids. Looked up from germline, CDR1 is SGHRS and CDR2 is YFSETQ. V was shortened by 4 bases and J by 0 bases, with 8 bases between the two germline ends. The complete variable domain, with remaining parts taken from reference TRBV5-1 and TRBJ2-1, reads KAGVTQTPRYLIKTRGQQVTLSCSPISGHRSVSWYQQTPGQGLQFLFEYFSETQRNKGNFPGRFSGRQFSNSRSEMNVSTLELGDSALYLCASSQTSSYNEQFFGPGTRLTVL.